A selection of T cell receptor beta chains follows, all from one sample in a study of cytomegalovirus exposure and HLA in healthy donors. TCRdb keeps only in-frame clones here, not all; method: immunoSEQ multiplex PCR. Found here are 70,000 to 85,000 clones, approximately 67% of them singletons; the top ten hold roughly 4.5%. Input material: PBMCs. The receptors originated from a male donor in good health and CMV-seropositive. The CDR3 runs from the conserved cysteine through the conserved F or W. D genes are given only for firm matches. Clone sizes are given selectively: once, few, many, or a class where the clone is expanded.

d_gene	v_gene	j_gene	abundance	CDR3nt	CDR3aa
NA	TRBV15	TRBJ1-1	NA	TGTGCCACCAGCAGAGTTACGGGGATGAACACTGAAGCTTTCTTT	CATSRVTGMNTEAFF
TRBD2	TRBV28	TRBJ2-7	NA	TGTGCCAGCAACCCGACCCGGGGGGTATACGAGCAGTACTTC	CASNPTRGVYEQYF
NA	TRBV7-8	TRBJ1-4	NA	TGTGCCAGCCGGCGGGGGGGGGTTGGTGAAAAACTGTTTTTT	CASRRGGVGEKLFF
NA	TRBV7-3	TRBJ2-3	NA	TGTGCCAGCAGCCCGAGCACAGATACGCAGTATTTT	CASSPSTDTQYF
TRBD1	TRBV7-2	TRBJ1-3	NA	TGTGCCAGCAGCTTGGGGACAGCTGGAAACACCATATATTTT	CASSLGTAGNTIYF
TRBD1	TRBV18	TRBJ1-2	NA	TGTGCCAGCTCTCTATCCAACGAGGGACAGGGGGACTTC	CASSLSNEGQGDF
TRBD1	TRBV10-1	TRBJ1-4	few	TGCGCCAGCAGAACCAGGGGGCAAGGTGAAAAACTGTTTTTT	CASRTRGQGEKLFF
TRBD2	TRBV7-6	TRBJ2-1	few	TGTGCCAGCAGCTTAGAGCTAGCGGGGTACAATGAGCAGTTCTTC	CASSLELAGYNEQFF
TRBD1	TRBV10-2	TRBJ1-1	NA	TGCGCCAGCAAGGAATTAACAGGGGGAACTGAAGCTTTCTTT	CASKELTGGTEAFF
TRBD2	TRBV6-5	TRBJ2-1	NA	TGTGCCAGCAGCCGGACTAGTGCCAATGAGCAGTTCTTC	CASSRTSANEQFF
NA	TRBV27	TRBJ1-6	NA	TGTGCCAGCAGTTTAAAGGCGCGGAGACTTAATTCACCCCTCCACTTT	CASSLKARRLNSPLHF
NA	TRBV6-6	TRBJ2-3	NA	TGTGCCAGCAGTGGTACGGGTTCAGATACGCAGTATTTT	CASSGTGSDTQYF
NA	TRBV7-2	TRBJ1-3	NA	TGTGCCAGCAGCTTAGCTCGCAGGGCTGGAAACACCATATATTTT	CASSLARRAGNTIYF
TRBD1	TRBV6-1	TRBJ1-1	NA	TGTGCCAGCAGTGTAAGACAGGGATTAAAAACTGAAGCTTTCTTT	CASSVRQGLKTEAFF
NA	TRBV7-9	TRBJ2-4	few	TGTGCCAGCAGTCGAGGTGTCGGCCAGGGCAAAAACATTCAGTACTTC	CASSRGVGQGKNIQYF
TRBD1	TRBV7-9	TRBJ1-2	few	TGTGCCAGCAACCATCTTCGGCAGGGGGCAGGTGGCTACACCTTC	CASNHLRQGAGGYTF
NA	TRBV10-3	TRBJ2-3	NA	TGTGCCATCAGTGACTTATTAGCGGACACAGATACGCAGTATTTT	CAISDLLADTDTQYF
NA	TRBV7-3	TRBJ2-2	few	TGTGCCAGCAGCTTAAACAATCGACAGGTTTACACCGGGGAGCTGTTTTTT	CASSLNNRQVYTGELFF
TRBD2	TRBV5-6	TRBJ2-5	NA	TGTGCCAGCAGCTTGGGACCCCCGGGGAGGGCCCAGTACTTC	CASSLGPPGRAQYF